The 28 T cell receptor beta chains below come from one sample, sequenced in a study of cytomegalovirus exposure and HLA in healthy donors. PCR involved 60 Vbeta and 13 Jbeta primers. Sequencing used immunoSEQ multiplex PCR; TCRdb keeps in-frame clones, though not all of them. The sample has approximately 70,000 clones; roughly 73% are singletons. The sequenced sample consisted of PBMCs. Receptors were obtained from a middle-aged man in good health and CMV-seronegative.

The CDR3: CASSLTGDTGELFF. For the CDR3, the DNA is TGTGCCAGCAGTTTAACAGGAGACACCGGGGAGCTGTTTTTT. V is TRBV28 and J is TRBJ2-2; possibly TRBD1 for D (5 bases). Trimming took off 2 bases at V and 3 bases at J, with 7 bases between the two ends. Germline V gene lookup returns CDR1 MDHEN and CDR2 SYDVKM. The length of the CDR3 is 14 residues.

The J gene is TRBJ2-7, the V gene TRBV5-1; 10 nucleotides agree with TRBD2. Per germline, CDR1 SGHRS and CDR2 YFSETQ. V trimming: 1 base; J trimming: 6 bases; junction bases outside the gene matches: 7. The CDR3 sequence is 15 residues long. The CDR3 nucleotides read TGCGCCAGCAGCTTGTTGGCTAGCGGGGGATGCGAGCAGTACTTC. It is translated as CASSLLASGGCEQYF.

This clone was seen just once. V is TRBV15 and J is TRBJ2-7; 8 nucleotides match TRBD1. This CDR3 spans 18 amino acids. Per germline, CDR1 LNHNV and CDR2 YYDKDF (reference sequence). With V trimmed by 3 bases and J by 2 bases, 15 bases remained unmatched. Written as DNA, the CDR3 is TGTGCCACCAGCAGCGAACTAATACCGGGACAGGTTACCTACGAGCAGTACTTC. Protein: CATSSELIPGQVTYEQYF.

The CDR3 bases are TGTGCCAGTAGTGGGACTAGCGGGGGGTTCAATGAGCAGTTCTTC. It translates to CASSGTSGGFNEQFF. The gene calls are TRBV19 and TRBJ2-1, with 15 positions matching TRBD2. The germline gives CDR1 LNHDA, CDR2 SQIVND (reference sequence). J was trimmed by 6 bases and V by 5 bases; bases with no gene match: 2. This CDR3 comprises 15 residues.

This clone appeared a few times. V is TRBV2 and J is TRBJ2-2; possible D gene TRBD2, 6 bases. CDR3 length equals 15 residues. The germline V gene encodes CDR1 SNHLY and CDR2 FYNNEI. V was shortened by 5 bases and J by 4 bases, with 14 bases between the two germline ends. CDR3 sequence (DNA): TGTGCCAGCAGTTTCTTGGGGGGTCCCACCGGGGAGCTGTTTTTT. Translated, it gives CASSFLGGPTGELFF.

The rearrangement links TRBV7-8 to TRBJ2-2, with D possibly matching TRBD2 (7 bases). Germline-derived CDR1 and CDR2 are SGHVS and FQNEAQ. V was trimmed by 5 bases and J by 2 bases, leaving 15 bases between them. The CDR3 is 16 amino acids. The CDR3 DNA follows: TGTGCCAGCAGCCGCCCGGGGGGCAGTAACACCGGGGAGCTGTTTTTT. Protein sequence: CASSRPGGSNTGELFF. Based on the CDR3 plus reference TRBV7-8 and TRBJ2-2, the full variable domain is GAGVSQSPRYKVAKRGQDVALRCDPISGHVSLFWYQQALGQGPEFLTYFQNEAQLDKSGLPSDRFFAERPEGSVSTLKIQRTQQEDSAVYLCASSRPGGSNTGELFFGEGSRLTVL.

The chain joins TRBV19 to TRBJ1-2; 9 bases match TRBD1. The CDR3 has 14 residues. Germline CDR1 is LNHDA and CDR2 is SQIVND (reference sequence). V lost 7 bases, J lost 6 bases, and 9 bases stayed unmatched. Here the CDR3 reads CASTPGQGPDGYTF. The CDR3 DNA is TGTGCCAGTACCCCGGGACAGGGTCCGGATGGCTACACCTTC.

V gene TRBV7-3 combines with J gene TRBJ2-3; D is ambiguous. V lost 2 bases and J lost 3, with 6 bases in between. Germline V CDR1 and CDR2: SGHTA, FQGTGA. The CDR3 extends over 13 amino acids. In DNA form, the CDR3 reads TGTGCCAGCAGCTTACTGAGTACAGATACGCAGTATTTT. It translates to CASSLLSTDTQYF.

The V and J genes are TRBV7-9 and TRBJ2-7; 9 bases are shared with TRBD2. The germline gives CDR1 SEHNR, CDR2 FQNEAQ (reference sequence). J lost 4 bases, V lost 5 bases, and 12 bases had no gene match. This CDR3 has 16 amino acids. The CDR3 reads CASSPTRAGGLYEQYF. The CDR3 nucleotides read TGTGCCAGCAGCCCCACGCGGGCGGGGGGGCTATACGAGCAGTACTTC. The full variable domain, rest sourced from reference TRBV7-9 and TRBJ2-7, is DTGVSQNPRHKITKRGQNVTFRCDPISEHNRLYWYRQTLGQGPEFLTYFQNEAQLEKSRLLSDRFSAERPKGSFSTLEIQRTEQGDSAMYLCASSPTRAGGLYEQYFGPGTRLTVT.

The chain employs TRBV5-1 and TRBJ2-3, with D possibly matching TRBD2 (5 bases). Trimming shortened V by 4 bases and J by 3 bases, and 15 bases separated the two germline ends. This CDR3 comprises 15 residues. Germline assignment: CDR1 SGHRS and CDR2 YFSETQ. In nucleotides, the CDR3 is TGCGCCAGCAGCCCTTCGTTGGAGGCAACAGATACGCAGTATTTT. It specifies CASSPSLEATDTQYF. The complete variable domain, with remaining parts taken from reference TRBV5-1 and TRBJ2-3, reads KAGVTQTPRYLIKTRGQQVTLSCSPISGHRSVSWYQQTPGQGLQFLFEYFSETQRNKGNFPGRFSGRQFSNSRSEMNVSTLELGDSALYLCASSPSLEATDTQYFGPGTRLTVL.

The V call is TRBV7-2, the J call TRBJ1-4; maybe TRBD1 (5 bases). Looked up from germline, CDR1 is SGHTA and CDR2 is FQGNSA. The CDR3 is 16 residues long. V lost 5 bases to trimming and J lost 4 bases, with 17 bases between them. The CDR3 reads CASSAPPRGGNEKLFF. The CDR3 nucleotides are TGTGCCAGCAGCGCCCCCCCTAGGGGCGGTAATGAAAAACTGTTTTTT.

The chain employs TRBV4-2 and TRBJ2-7; 7 nucleotides line up with TRBD2. The V segment lost 4 bases and the J segment 3 bases; nucleotides outside the gene matches: 9. Germline V gives CDR1 LGHNA, CDR2 YNFKEQ. There are 15 residues in the CDR3. DNA for the CDR3: TGTGCCAGCAGCCGACAGCGGGAAGGGGTCTACGAGCAGTACTTC. It specifies CASSRQREGVYEQYF.

The J gene is TRBJ2-3, the V gene TRBV6-6, with 10 bases matching TRBD1. The V segment lost 5 bases and the J segment 2 bases; nucleotides outside the gene matches: 4. The CDR3 runs 15 residues. CDR1 and CDR2 (germline): MNHNY, SVGAGI (reference sequence). CDR3 sequence: CASSPGQGVTDTQYF. DNA of the CDR3: TGTGCCAGCAGTCCCGGACAGGGGGTCACAGATACGCAGTATTTT.

The CDR3: CASSVGPAGGNEQFF. The CDR3 DNA reads TGTGCCAGCAGCGTAGGCCCAGCGGGAGGCAATGAGCAGTTCTTC. This rearrangement joins TRBV9 to TRBJ2-1; TRBD2 aligns across 9 bases. V shed 0 bases, J shed 6 bases, and the junction held 4 bases outside the gene matches. Germline-derived CDR1 and CDR2 are SGDLS and YYNGEE. This CDR3 region has 15 residues.

J is TRBJ2-7 and V is TRBV18; 12 positions agree with TRBD2. Trimming took 6 bases from V and 0 from J; bases not matched to a gene: 3. Germline V gene data show CDR1 as KGHSH and CDR2 as LQKENI. The CDR3 totals 15 residues. The CDR3 bases are TGTGCCAGCTCGACTAGCGGGAGCCTCTCCTACGAGCAGTACTTC. Residues: CASSTSGSLSYEQYF.

Ten or more counts support this clone. CDR3 region: CASSPGQINEQFF. The DNA for the CDR3 is TGTGCCAGCAGCCCGGGACAGATCAATGAGCAGTTCTTC. The gene calls are TRBV6-6 and TRBJ2-1; 7 bases are a match to TRBD1. This CDR3 contains 13 residues. Unmatched junction bases numbered 5, after V lost 6 bases and J lost 6 bases. The germline V gene has CDR1 MNHNY and CDR2 SVGAGI (reference sequence).

The rearrangement joins TRBV2 to TRBJ2-1; D uncertain. This CDR3 comprises 11 residues. The V and J ends lost 10 bases and 12 bases respectively, with 16 bases between them. CDR1 is SNHLY and CDR2 is FYNNEI in the germline V gene. The CDR3 here is CATRLAEGQFF. CDR3 nucleotides: TGTGCCACGCGGTTGGCAGAAGGGCAGTTCTTC.

The chain combines TRBV6-5 with TRBJ2-5, with 9 bases that match TRBD1. The DNA end is a closer match to TRBJ2-7, so the J assignment may be wrong. CDR1 MNHEY and CDR2 SVGAGI come from the germline V gene. This CDR3 spans 14 amino acids. The CDR3 here is CASRRTGDAYEQYF. CDR3 sequence (DNA): TGTGCCAGCAGAAGGACAGGGGACGCCTACGAGCAGTACTTC.

V and J are TRBV11-2 and TRBJ2-1, with D perhaps TRBD2 (6 bases). The CDR3 covers 14 residues. Trimming pared 5 bases from V and 9 bases from J, leaving 17 bases between. CDR1 is SGHAT, CDR2 FQNNGV, per germline. CDR3 in amino acids: CASSPYSGRGEQFF. The CDR3 DNA sequence: TGTGCCAGCAGCCCCTATAGCGGCCGGGGTGAGCAGTTCTTC.

This clone has a handful of counts. This rearrangement joins TRBV7-3 to TRBJ2-3; 8 bases align to TRBD2. The germline CDR1 and CDR2 sequences are SGHTA and FQGTGA. With 2 bases clipped from V and 0 bases from J, the junction kept 4 bases outside the gene matches. This CDR3 is built from 16 residues. CDR3 sequence reads: CASSLGSSGSTDTQYF. The CDR3 region has the DNA TGTGCCAGCAGCTTAGGTTCTAGCGGGAGCACAGATACGCAGTATTTT.

The chain uses TRBV6-5 and TRBJ1-1, with D unclear. Trimming pared 7 bases from V and 1 base from J, leaving 10 bases between. CDR3 length equals 13 residues. CDR1 and CDR2 from the germline V gene are MNHEY and SVGAGI. CDR3 amino acids: CASIPEPNTEAFF. The CDR3 coding sequence is TGTGCCAGCATCCCGGAGCCGAACACTGAAGCTTTCTTT.

The chain is built from TRBV5-1 and TRBJ2-5; maybe TRBD2 (6 bases). The germline V gene has CDR1 SGHRS and CDR2 YFSETQ. The CDR3 is made up of 15 amino acids. Trimming pared 0 bases from V and 1 base from J, leaving 10 bases between. The CDR3, as DNA: TGCGCCAGCAGCTTGGGTAGCGGAGGCCAAGAGACCCAGTACTTC. Translated: CASSLGSGGQETQYF.

This CDR3 is CASSTRGLNTEAFF. CDR3 coding DNA: TGTGCCAGTAGTACCCGGGGACTTAACACTGAAGCTTTCTTT. This chain connects TRBV19 to TRBJ1-1; D is perhaps TRBD1 (5 bases). The CDR3 sequence is 14 residues long. In germline, CDR1 is LNHDA, CDR2 SQIVND (reference sequence). The V end was cut by 4 bases, the J end by 2 bases, with 11 bases between.

The chain recombines TRBV19 with TRBJ2-2, with 8 bases aligning to TRBD2. The CDR3 totals 17 residues. The germline V gene encodes CDR1 LNHDA and CDR2 SQIVND (reference sequence). Germline trimming cut 5 bases from V and 0 bases from J; bases unmatched to any gene: 8. The CDR3: CASSVLLAAANTGELFF. The CDR3 DNA follows: TGTGCCAGTAGTGTCCTACTAGCGGCAGCGAACACCGGGGAGCTGTTTTTT.

The gene calls are TRBV2 and TRBJ2-1; 13 nucleotides match TRBD2. CDR1 is SNHLY and CDR2 is FYNNEI in the germline V gene. CDR3 length equals 13 residues. Trimming took 10 bases from V and 10 from J; bases not matched to a gene: 7. The CDR3 DNA reads TGTGCCACTCGGACTAGCGGGGGAGGGGAGCAGTTCTTC. Its protein is CATRTSGGGEQFF.

This sequence joins TRBV7-2 and TRBJ2-7; D might be TRBD1 (7 bases). Per the germline V gene, CDR1 is SGHTA and CDR2 is FQGNSA. The CDR3 extends over 14 amino acids. Trimming left V 5 bases short and J 11 bases short, with 22 bases between. CDR3 sequence (DNA): TGTGCCAGCAGCCCCCGGGACAGTATGGGCGGGAAGTACTTC. Translated: CASSPRDSMGGKYF.

This chain connects TRBV19 to TRBJ2-7, with 7 bases identical to TRBD1. The CDR3 spans 16 residues. Unmatched junction bases numbered 11, after V lost 4 bases and J lost 2 bases. The germline V gene encodes CDR1 LNHDA and CDR2 SQIVND (reference sequence). CDR3 amino acids: CASSTTRTGRTYEQYF. CDR3 nucleotide sequence: TGTGCCAGTAGTACCACCCGGACAGGACGGACCTACGAGCAGTACTTC. Full variable domain (remainder filled in from reference TRBV19 and TRBJ2-7): DGGITQSPKYLFRKEGQNVTLSCEQNLNHDAMYWYRQDPGQGLRLIYYSQIVNDFQKGDIAEGYSVSREKKESFPLTVTSAQKNPTAFYLCASSTTRTGRTYEQYFGPGTRLTVT.

This clone appeared a few times. The chain has TRBV6-5 and TRBJ1-6; 7 positions agree with TRBD1. Losses at the gene ends were 6 bases for V and 10 bases for J; bases not matched to a gene: 6. The CDR3 contains 13 residues. CDR1 and CDR2 (germline): MNHEY, SVGAGI. Here the CDR3 reads CASRQGLYSPLHF. The CDR3 coding sequence is TGTGCCAGCAGACAGGGGTTGTACTCACCCCTCCACTTT.